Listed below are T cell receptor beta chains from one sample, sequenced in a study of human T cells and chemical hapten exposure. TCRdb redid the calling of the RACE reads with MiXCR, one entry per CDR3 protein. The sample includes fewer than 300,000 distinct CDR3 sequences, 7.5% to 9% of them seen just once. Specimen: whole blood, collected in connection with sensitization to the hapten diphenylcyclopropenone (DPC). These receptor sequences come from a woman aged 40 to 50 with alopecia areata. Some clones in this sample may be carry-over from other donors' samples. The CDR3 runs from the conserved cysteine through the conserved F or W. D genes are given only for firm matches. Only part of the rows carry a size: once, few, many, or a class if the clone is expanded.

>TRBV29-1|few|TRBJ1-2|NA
TGCAGCGTTGCCCCCGTCTCAGAGTATGGCTACACCTTC
CSVAPVSEYGYTF
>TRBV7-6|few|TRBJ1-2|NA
TGTGCCAGCAGCGCACTCCCACAGGGCCGCTATGGCTACACCTTC
CASSALPQGRYGYTF
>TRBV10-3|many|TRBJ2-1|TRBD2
TGTGCCATCAGTGGAACGACGGGGGGGCCCAATGAGCAGTTCTTC
CAISGTTGGPNEQFF
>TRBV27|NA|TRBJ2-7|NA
TGTGCCAGCAGTTTACTAGGGACCGAGCAGTACTTC
CASSLLGTEQYF
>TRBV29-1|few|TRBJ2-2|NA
TGCAGCGTCGGCTCCATCAGGGAGCTGTTTTTT
CSVGSIRELFF
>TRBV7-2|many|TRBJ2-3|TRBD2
TGTGCCAGCAGCACGGGACTAGTGTCGGATACGCAGTATTTT
CASSTGLVSDTQYF
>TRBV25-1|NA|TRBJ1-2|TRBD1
TGTGCCAGCAGTGAATCCAGGGGGCATGGCTACACCTTC
CASSESRGHGYTF
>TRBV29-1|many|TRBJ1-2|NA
TGCAGCGTTGAGACCAACTATGGCTACACCTTC
CSVETNYGYTF
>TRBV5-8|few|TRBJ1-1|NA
TGTGCCAGCAGCTTGCTATTCGCTGAAGCTTTCTTT
CASSLLFAEAFF
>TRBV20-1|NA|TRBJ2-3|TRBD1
TGCAGTGCTCCCGGGACAGGGGGCTCAAGAACAGATACGCAGTATTTT
CSAPGTGGSRTDTQYF
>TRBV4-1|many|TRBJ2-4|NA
TGCGCCAGCAGCCAGTCCGAGGCCGGGGCCAAAAACATTCAGTACTTC
CASSQSEAGAKNIQYF
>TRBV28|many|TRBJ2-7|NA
TGTGCCAGCAGTTTGCAGGGGACCTACGAGCAGTACTTC
CASSLQGTYEQYF
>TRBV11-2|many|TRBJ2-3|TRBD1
TGTGCCAGCGATACAGGGGCGTATACGCAGTATTTT
CASDTGAYTQYF
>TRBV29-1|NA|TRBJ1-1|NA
TGCAGCGTCCGACAGAGCATGAACACTGAAGCTTTCTTT
CSVRQSMNTEAFF
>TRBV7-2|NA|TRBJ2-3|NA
TGTGCCAGCAGTTTTAGCGGAACCTGGGGAGATACGCAGTATTTT
CASSFSGTWGDTQYF
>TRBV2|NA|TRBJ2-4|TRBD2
TGTGCCAGCAGTCGATGGGCTAGCGGGCCCAAAAACATTCAGTACTTC
CASSRWASGPKNIQYF
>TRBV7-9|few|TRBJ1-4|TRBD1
TGTGCCAGCAGCTTACAGGGGGCACGGGAAAAACTGTTTTTT
CASSLQGAREKLFF
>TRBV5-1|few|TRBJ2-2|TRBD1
TGCGCCAGCAGCCTAAAACCGGGACAGGGGGCGGACACCGGGGAGCTGTTTTTT
CASSLKPGQGADTGELFF
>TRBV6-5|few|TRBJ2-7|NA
TGTGCCAGCAGTTACTCGACGGGGACACCGTACGAGCAGTACTTC
CASSYSTGTPYEQYF
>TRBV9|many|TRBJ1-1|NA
TGTGCCAGCAGCGTAGCTCAGACGAACACTGAAGCTTTCTTT
CASSVAQTNTEAFF
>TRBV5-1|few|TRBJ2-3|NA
TGCGCCAGCAGGCAAGGACAGAGCACAGATACGCAGTATTTT
CASRQGQSTDTQYF
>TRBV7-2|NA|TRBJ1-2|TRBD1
TGTGCCAGCAGCTTAGCCCCGACAGGGACGGGCTATGGCTACACCTTC
CASSLAPTGTGYGYTF
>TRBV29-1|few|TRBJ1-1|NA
TGCAGCGTTGTACCGAACACTGAAGCTTTCTTT
CSVVPNTEAFF
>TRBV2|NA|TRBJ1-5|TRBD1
TGTGCCAGCAGTTGGGACAGCCCTAATCAGCCCCAGCATTTT
CASSWDSPNQPQHF
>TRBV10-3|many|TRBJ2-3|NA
TGTGCCATCATGGTGCGGGGAGCCACAGATACGCAGTATTTT
CAIMVRGATDTQYF
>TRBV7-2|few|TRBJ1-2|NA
TGTGCCAGCAGCTTAGGGTCAGCCCGAAGCGGATATGGCTACACCTTC
CASSLGSARSGYGYTF
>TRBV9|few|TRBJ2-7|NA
TGTGCCAGCAGCGTAGACGGCGGGGCGACCTACGAGCAGTACTTC
CASSVDGGATYEQYF
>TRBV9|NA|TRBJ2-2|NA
TGTGCCAGCAGCGGGGTGACCGGGGAGCTGTTTTTT
CASSGVTGELFF
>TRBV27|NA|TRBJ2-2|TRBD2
TGTGCCAGCCGGACTAGCGGGATCACCGGGGAGCTGTTTTTT
CASRTSGITGELFF